A selection of T cell receptor beta chains follows, all from one sample in a study of shared clonotypes between healthy human individuals. Profiled with immunoSEQ multiplex PCR; TCRdb holds only in-frame clones, not every one. In the table there are more than 2 million clones, just under 95% of which are singletons. The sequencing input was naive CD8+ T cells from PBMCs. The receptor set was obtained from a man younger than 30 in good health. Some clones in this sample may be carry-over from other donors' samples. Both conserved end residues are part of each CDR3. Each record gives: clone size, J gene, D gene, V gene, CDR3 DNA, CDR3 protein. D genes are given only for firm matches. Expanded clones are given a class, and other clones once, few, many or no size at all.

clone_size: -
j_call: TRBJ2-3
d_call: -
v_call: TRBV13
cdr3_nt: TGTGCCAGCAGCTTTTTAGAGGGCCGCACAGATACGCAGTATTTT
cdr3_aa: CASSFLEGRTDTQYF

clone_size: -
j_call: TRBJ2-1
d_call: TRBD2
v_call: TRBV29-1
cdr3_nt: TGCAGCGGAGTAGCGGGAGGTAGCGGCAATGAGCAGTTCTTC
cdr3_aa: CSGVAGGSGNEQFF

clone_size: -
j_call: TRBJ2-1
d_call: TRBD2
v_call: TRBV28
cdr3_nt: TGTGCCAGCCGGTTTGTGGCGGGAGAACACAATGAGCAGTTCTTC
cdr3_aa: CASRFVAGEHNEQFF

clone_size: -
j_call: TRBJ2-7
d_call: -
v_call: TRBV4-1
cdr3_nt: TGCGCCAGCAGCCCCTATGGAAGCTCCTACGAGCAGTACTTC
cdr3_aa: CASSPYGSSYEQYF

clone_size: -
j_call: TRBJ1-1
d_call: -
v_call: TRBV19
cdr3_nt: TGTGCCAGTAGTCTGGGGAAACGCACTGAAGCTTTCTTT
cdr3_aa: CASSLGKRTEAFF

clone_size: once
j_call: TRBJ2-3
d_call: -
v_call: TRBV7-6
cdr3_nt: TGTGCCAGCAGCCGTACCCCCGCGAGCACAGATACGCAGTATTTT
cdr3_aa: CASSRTPASTDTQYF

clone_size: -
j_call: TRBJ1-1
d_call: -
v_call: TRBV5-1
cdr3_nt: TGCGCCAGCAGCTTGATGGACGGCGGTGATGCTGAAGCTTTCTTT
cdr3_aa: CASSLMDGGDAEAFF

clone_size: -
j_call: TRBJ1-2
d_call: -
v_call: TRBV7-3
cdr3_nt: TGTGCCAGCAGCCAAGTGGGACAAGGGGGTGGCTACACCTTC
cdr3_aa: CASSQVGQGGGYTF

clone_size: -
j_call: TRBJ2-7
d_call: TRBD1
v_call: TRBV5-4
cdr3_nt: TGTGCCAGCAGCCTCTCCACGGACAGGGCCTACGAGCAGTACTTC
cdr3_aa: CASSLSTDRAYEQYF

clone_size: -
j_call: TRBJ2-7
d_call: -
v_call: TRBV6-5
cdr3_nt: TGTGCCAGCACCCACGGGGGCGGAACTGGCTACGAGCAGTACTTC
cdr3_aa: CASTHGGGTGYEQYF

clone_size: once
j_call: TRBJ2-6
d_call: TRBD1
v_call: TRBV13
cdr3_nt: TGTGCCAGCAGCCCCGAAACAGGGGAACCTGGGGCCAACGTCCTGACTTTC
cdr3_aa: CASSPETGEPGANVLTF

clone_size: -
j_call: TRBJ2-7
d_call: -
v_call: TRBV9
cdr3_nt: TGTGCCAGCAGCTCCCCCGGGGACGAGCAGTACTTC
cdr3_aa: CASSSPGDEQYF

clone_size: -
j_call: TRBJ2-7
d_call: -
v_call: TRBV4-1
cdr3_nt: TGCGCCAGCAGCCAAGATATCTGGGAGAAGGGGTACGAGCAGTACTTC
cdr3_aa: CASSQDIWEKGYEQYF

clone_size: -
j_call: TRBJ2-7
d_call: TRBD2
v_call: TRBV28
cdr3_nt: TGTGCCAGCAGTCACCTACTAGCGGAAGGGGAGGGAGAAGAGCAGTACTTC
cdr3_aa: CASSHLLAEGEGEEQYF

clone_size: -
j_call: TRBJ2-2
d_call: -
v_call: TRBV7-9
cdr3_nt: TGTGCCAGCAGCTTAGGACTTTTGGAGTCCGGTAGGACCGGGGAGCTGTTTTTT
cdr3_aa: CASSLGLLESGRTGELFF

clone_size: -
j_call: TRBJ2-7
d_call: TRBD1
v_call: TRBV19
cdr3_nt: TGTGCCAGTAGTATAAGGACAGGGACCTACGAGCAGTACTTC
cdr3_aa: CASSIRTGTYEQYF

clone_size: -
j_call: TRBJ2-7
d_call: -
v_call: TRBV5-4
cdr3_nt: TGTGCCAGCGGCGGCCTCAATGGGGGCCCTTACGAGCAGTACTTC
cdr3_aa: CASGGLNGGPYEQYF